The source of this T cell receptor (beta chain) is a study of blood T cell repertoires in COVID-19 (TCRdb year 2020). Notes on the research overall: The collaborator samples originated in the United States, Italy and Spain and spanned the acute and convalescent phases of COVID-19. The prospective study material was composed of cDNA or gDNA derived from T cells, B-cell-depleted T cells, or PBMCs. Subjects who had been exposed to COVID-19, were actively infected with it, or had recovered from it provided the deeply sampled blood TCRbeta repertoires that made up the dataset. The repertoires were released in a freely available public database meant as a resource for research on the immune response to SARS-CoV-2. The samples were drawn from two sources: the first 160 participants of the ongoing ImmuneRACE study, and 1,000 to 1,500 subjects contributed by 6 global collaborators. A de-identified subject ID, COVID-19 status, age in years and sex were almost always included in the sample metadata. Where available, HLA class I and class II types were obtained from metadata supplied by the sample provider rather than from assay-based typing. General findings and caveats noted by the study authors: Clinical and demographic metadata were provided uncurated, with the amount varying by source and participant.

The immunoSEQ Assay, a bias-controlled multiplex PCR, was used to amplify TCRbeta CDR3 regions from genomic DNA. From the authors' description of their analysis: The number of nucleated cells in each sample was estimated from the amplification of reference gene primers within the assay. Sequence reads were collapsed and filtered to measure the absolute abundance of every unique TCRbeta CDR3 rearrangement. For each sample, productive Simpson clonality was calculated by taking the square root of Simpson's diversity index across productive rearrangements. TCRdb obtained this table from immuneACCESS and retained in-frame rearrangements with V and J assigned. These tables miss some clones; where compared with another copy, unresolved V genes account for less than half of the shortfall, and the remainder is unexplained. For V, J and clone size, that table is used; D and trimming come from the DNA. The sample includes approximately 75,000 clones, with nearly 90% observed a single time. The ten largest clones take up over 25% of the sample.

Points on this clone: Its cognate antigen has yet to be identified. No much larger clone is present one base from it, and per-base qualities are unavailable.

The germline V gene supplies CDR1 KGHDR and CDR2 SFDVKD. Relative to germline, V is 0 bases shorter and J is 0 bases shorter, with 7 bases between their ends. The CDR3 runs 16 amino acids, cysteine and phenylalanine included. Only the CDR3 DNA stays, 48 bases, in frame from base 1. Each collaborating institution followed its own protocols to collect whole blood in K2EDTA tubes. For TCRbeta analysis, collaborators shipped samples in one of three forms: frozen whole blood, isolated PBMCs, or DNA extracted from either of those sample types. This receptor was obtained from a man aged 50 to 60 with acute or convalescent COVID-19. Sequencing used peripheral blood. The chain couples TRBV24-1 to TRBJ2-2; TRBD2 could be the D gene, as 5 bases match. The DNA reads TGTGCCACCAGTGATTTGCGGGGAGCGAACACCGGGGAGCTGTTTTTT. Its translation is CATSDLRGANTGELFF.